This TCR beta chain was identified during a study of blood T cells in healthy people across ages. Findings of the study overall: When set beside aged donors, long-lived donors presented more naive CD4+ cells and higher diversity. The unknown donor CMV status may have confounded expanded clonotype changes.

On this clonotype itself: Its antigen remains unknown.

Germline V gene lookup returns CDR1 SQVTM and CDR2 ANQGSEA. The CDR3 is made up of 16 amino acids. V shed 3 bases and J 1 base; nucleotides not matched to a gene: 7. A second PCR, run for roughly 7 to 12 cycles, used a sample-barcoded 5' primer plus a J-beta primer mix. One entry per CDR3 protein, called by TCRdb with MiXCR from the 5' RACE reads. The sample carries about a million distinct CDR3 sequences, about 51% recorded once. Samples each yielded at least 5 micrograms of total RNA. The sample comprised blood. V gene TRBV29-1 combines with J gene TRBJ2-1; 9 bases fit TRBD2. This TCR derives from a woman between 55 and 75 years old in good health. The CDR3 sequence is CSVEGSGSSSYNEQFF. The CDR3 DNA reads TGCAGCGTTGAGGGTAGCGGGAGTAGTTCCTACAATGAGCAGTTCTTC.